Following are 32 T cell receptor beta chains from one sample sequenced in a study of OX40 agonist ivuxolimab in advanced cancers. TCRdb's table, derived via immunoSEQ multiplex PCR, lists solely in-frame clones and lacks some. The table lists 75,000 to 80,000 clones, over 75% of them singletons. Specimen: CD4+ or CD8+ T cells sorted from blood, collected in a trial of the OX40 agonist ivuxolimab. Receptor source: an adult with an advanced solid tumor such as melanoma, head and neck, liver or kidney cancer.

V usage is TRBV7-2 and J usage is TRBJ1-1; perhaps TRBD1 as D (5 bases). In germline, CDR1 is SGHTA, CDR2 FQGNSA. The V end lost 5 bases, the J end lost 1 base, and 11 bases lay between the germline ends. The CDR3 sequence is 14 residues long. CDR3 sequence reads: CASSREGRNTEAFF. CDR3 in DNA: TGTGCCAGCAGCCGGGAGGGGAGGAACACTGAAGCTTTCTTT.

J is TRBJ2-1 and V is TRBV27; TRBD2 aligns across 9 bases. In germline, CDR1 is MNHEY, CDR2 SMNVEV (reference sequence). CDR3 size: 15 residues. With 2 bases clipped from V and 7 bases from J, the junction kept 6 bases outside the gene matches. CDR3 nucleotides: TGTGCCAGCAGTTTAGAGGGACTAGCTTTTAATGAGCAGTTCTTC. It specifies CASSLEGLAFNEQFF.

CDR3 region: CASSLRGGEEQYF. The CDR3 bases are TGTGCCAGCAGTTTAAGGGGAGGGGAGGAGCAGTACTTC. The genes are TRBV27 and TRBJ2-7, with 7 bases lining up with TRBD2. J gave up 7 bases and V 2 bases, and 5 bases lay outside the gene matches. Germline lookup yields CDR1 MNHEY and CDR2 SMNVEV (reference sequence). The CDR3 runs to 13 residues.

The chain carries TRBV2 and TRBJ1-1, with TRBD1 as a possible D gene (6 bases). Germline CDR1 SNHLY, CDR2 FYNNEI. This CDR3 spans 14 amino acids. Deletions cut 5 bases from V and 1 base from J, with 11 bases between. The DNA for the CDR3 is TGTGCCAGCAGTAACAGGGCCACGAACACTGAAGCTTTCTTT. As protein: CASSNRATNTEAFF.

The V call is TRBV10-3, the J call TRBJ1-3; D possibly corresponds to TRBD1 (5 bases). This CDR3 contains 17 residues. Germline CDR1 reads ENHRY; CDR2 reads SYGVKD. V lost 4 bases to trimming and J lost 0 bases, with 16 bases between them. The CDR3 region is CAISGGLGDLSGNTIYF. CDR3 in DNA: TGTGCCATCAGTGGGGGTTTGGGGGATCTCTCTGGAAACACCATATATTTT.

This clone was seen a single time. The V and J genes are TRBV28 and TRBJ1-1; no clear D gene. Germline assignment: CDR1 MDHEN and CDR2 SYDVKM. V was trimmed by 6 bases and J by 9 bases, leaving 23 bases between them. The CDR3 extends over 15 amino acids. CDR3 loop: CASSPYGSGTLKAFF. CDR3 DNA sequence: TGTGCCAGCAGCCCTTACGGCAGCGGAACACTGAAAGCTTTCTTT.

The chain joins TRBV6-4 to TRBJ1-6, with no clear D. The CDR3 sequence is 13 residues long. V was cut by 0 bases and J by 3 bases, with 0 bases left in between. From germline, CDR1 is MRHNA and CDR2 SNTAGT. The CDR3 sequence: CASSDSYNSPLHF. The CDR3 region has the DNA TGTGCCAGCAGTGACTCCTATAATTCACCCCTCCACTTT.

DNA of the CDR3: TGTGCCAGTAGTGGGGGCAGGGTGGACGAGCAGTACTTC. As protein: CASSGGRVDEQYF. The gene calls are TRBV19 and TRBJ2-7; TRBD1 is a possible D gene (6 bases). This CDR3 has 13 residues. Germline CDR1 is LNHDA and CDR2 is SQIVND (reference sequence). V was trimmed by 5 bases and J by 5 bases, leaving 13 bases between them.

The V call is TRBV30, the J call TRBJ1-5; 9 nucleotides align to TRBD1. Germline lookup yields CDR1 GTSNPN and CDR2 SVGIG (reference sequence). V lost 2 bases to trimming and J lost 0 bases; unmatched junction nucleotides: 8. There are 17 residues in the CDR3. CDR3 bases: TGTGCCTGGAGTTCGGGACAGGGCAAGTATAGCAATCAGCCCCAGCATTTT. Its translation: CAWSSGQGKYSNQPQHF.

This chain uses TRBV5-1 with TRBJ1-2; a weak D match, TRBD1 (6 bases). This CDR3 region has 14 residues. Trimming pared 1 base from V and 4 bases from J, leaving 11 bases between. Germline-derived CDR1 and CDR2 are SGHRS and YFSETQ. Written as DNA, the CDR3 is TGCGCCAGCAGCTTGCAGACAGGTGTCTATGGCTACACCTTC. Translating gives CASSLQTGVYGYTF.

This CDR3 is CASSTLLAGGDNEQFF. CDR3 sequence (DNA): TGCGCCAGCAGCACGTTACTAGCGGGGGGCGACAATGAGCAGTTCTTC. The chain joins TRBV5-1 to TRBJ2-1, with 12 bases identical to TRBD2. V lost 4 bases, J lost 5 bases, and 7 bases stayed unmatched. The CDR3 totals 16 residues. CDR1 and CDR2 from the germline V gene are SGHRS and YFSETQ.

The V call is TRBV25-1, the J call TRBJ1-5; perhaps TRBD1 as D (5 bases). CDR3 length equals 14 residues. Per germline, CDR1 MGHDK and CDR2 SYGVNS. Trimming pared 9 bases from V and 3 bases from J, leaving 15 bases between. The CDR3 DNA sequence: TGTGCCAGTGTGGGGGGAGGCTCCAATCAGCCCCAGCATTTT. It encodes CASVGGGSNQPQHF.

The chain has TRBV30 and TRBJ1-3; D is undetermined. This CDR3 has 11 amino acids. V was shortened by 2 bases and J by 4 bases, with 3 bases between the two germline ends. Germline-derived CDR1 and CDR2 are GTSNPN and SVGIG (reference sequence). CDR3 sequence (DNA): TGTGCCTGGAGTACAGGAAACACCATATATTTT. Protein sequence: CAWSTGNTIYF.

This chain joins TRBV10-3 and TRBJ1-2, with TRBD1 matching 10 bases. This CDR3 is built from 12 residues. With V trimmed by 6 bases and J by 5 bases, 0 bases remained unmatched. CDR1 is ENHRY, CDR2 SYGVKD, per germline. This chain's CDR3 is CAIRDRGYGYTF. The CDR3 region has the DNA TGTGCCATCAGGGACAGGGGGTATGGCTACACCTTC.

The chain combines TRBV5-5 with TRBJ2-7; D is ambiguous. Germline V CDR1 and CDR2: SGHKS, YYEKEE (reference sequence). V shed 3 bases and J shed 0 bases, with 10 bases lying between them. The CDR3 totals 14 residues. DNA of the CDR3: TGTGCCAGCAGCTGGGTGGGTCCCTCCTACGAGCAGTACTTC. The encoded protein is CASSWVGPSYEQYF.

Remarks on this clone: One end of the junction fails to match germline, which may point to a read error. The chain employs TRBV2 and TRBJ2-3, with no clear D. Germline CDR1 is SNHLY and CDR2 is FYNNEI. The CDR3 extends over 9 amino acids. The CDR3 loop is CARLLIWAF. The CDR3 DNA follows: TGTGCCAGACTTCTAATATGGGCTTTT.

This chain links TRBV5-4 with TRBJ2-1; 9 positions agree with TRBD1. Unmatched junction bases numbered 7, after V lost 2 bases and J lost 7 bases. The CDR3 contains 15 residues. Germline loops: CDR1 SGHNT, CDR2 YYREEE (reference sequence). The CDR3 sequence is CASSFPQGARNEQFF. As DNA, the CDR3 is TGTGCCAGCAGCTTTCCACAGGGGGCGCGGAATGAGCAGTTCTTC.

This clone has more than one count but fewer than ten. The chain employs TRBV18 and TRBJ2-1; 8 nucleotides match TRBD1. V lost 0 bases to trimming and J lost 7 bases; unmatched junction nucleotides: 8. CDR1 is KGHSH and CDR2 is LQKENI in the germline V gene. This CDR3 has 16 residues. The CDR3 loop is CASSPPPGQALNEQFF. CDR3 DNA sequence: TGTGCCAGCTCACCACCTCCGGGACAGGCTCTTAATGAGCAGTTCTTC. The full variable domain, its missing parts supplied by reference TRBV18 and TRBJ2-1, is NAGVMQNPRHLVRRRGQEARLRCSPMKGHSHVYWYRQLPEEGLKFMVYLQKENIIDESGMPKERFSAEFPKEGPSILRIQQVVRGDSAAYFCASSPPPGQALNEQFFGPGTRLTVL.

The chain carries TRBV6-6 and TRBJ1-6; D not resolved. The CDR3 is 14 amino acids. CDR1 MNHNY and CDR2 SVGAGI come from the germline V gene (reference sequence). V dropped 6 bases and J dropped 6 bases, with 12 bases sitting between them. In nucleotides, the CDR3 is TGTGCCAGCAGGGAACGGGGTGGTAATTCACCCCTCCACTTT. Its translation is CASRERGGNSPLHF.

V and J are TRBV19 and TRBJ1-1, with unresolved D. The germline CDR1 and CDR2 sequences are LNHDA and SQIVND (reference sequence). V lost 4 bases and J lost 3, with 12 bases in between. The CDR3 is made up of 14 amino acids. The CDR3 DNA reads as TGTGCCAGTAGTACGGACCAAGCTCACACTGAAGCTTTCTTT. Translation: CASSTDQAHTEAFF.

The rearrangement uses TRBV19 and TRBJ1-2, with D maybe TRBD1 (6 bases). The CDR3 is made up of 15 amino acids. CDR1 is LNHDA, CDR2 SQIVND, per germline (reference sequence). The V and J ends lost 6 bases and 4 bases respectively, with 18 bases between them. CDR3 loop: CASSDKGTGLYGYTF. CDR3 coding DNA: TGTGCCAGTAGCGACAAGGGAACAGGGCTCTATGGCTACACCTTC.

The J gene is TRBJ2-5, the V gene TRBV4-1; the D is unclear. This CDR3 region has 15 residues. Germline CDR1 is MGHRA and CDR2 is YSYEKL. V lost 2 bases, J lost 1 base, and 11 bases lay in between. The CDR3 region has the DNA TGCGCCAGCAGCCAACGAAGCACAGTCCAAGAGACCCAGTACTTC. Translated, it gives CASSQRSTVQETQYF.

This chain connects TRBV7-2 to TRBJ2-1; D ambiguous. The CDR3 consists of 14 residues. Looked up from germline, CDR1 is SGHTA and CDR2 is FQGNSA. The germline V and J ends were trimmed by 1 base and 6 bases, with 10 bases remaining between them. Here the CDR3 reads CASSLVYRFNEQFF. The CDR3 nucleotides are TGTGCCAGCAGCTTAGTGTACCGGTTCAATGAGCAGTTCTTC.

V usage is TRBV11-2 and J usage is TRBJ1-2; D is perhaps TRBD1 (6 bases). Germline CDR1 and CDR2: SGHAT and FQNNGV. V was pared by 3 bases and J by 7 bases, with 15 bases between. This CDR3 is built from 14 residues. This CDR3 reads CASSFEFRGGGYTF. The DNA of the CDR3 is TGTGCCAGCAGCTTCGAATTCAGGGGAGGTGGCTACACCTTC.

The V call is TRBV18, the J call TRBJ2-2; tentatively, D is TRBD2 (5 bases). Trimming took off 3 bases at V and 6 bases at J, with 14 bases between the two ends. This CDR3 contains 15 residues. Germline V gives CDR1 KGHSH, CDR2 LQKENI. This CDR3 is CASSPVTSYSGELFF. The CDR3 DNA reads as TGTGCCAGCTCACCGGTCACTAGTTATTCCGGGGAGCTGTTTTTT.

This clone came up once. This chain links TRBV7-9 with TRBJ2-7; D gene unclear. The germline V gene has CDR1 SEHNR and CDR2 FQNEAQ (reference sequence). This CDR3 has 14 amino acids. Trimming took off 1 base at V and 3 bases at J, with 10 bases between the two ends. CDR3 coding DNA: TGTGCCAGCAGCTTAGAACAGACCCTCTACGAGCAGTACTTC. It specifies CASSLEQTLYEQYF.

This clone has just one count. The chain carries TRBV28 and TRBJ1-5; D gene ambiguous. From germline, CDR1 is MDHEN and CDR2 SYDVKM. The CDR3 runs 15 residues. Deletions cut 7 bases from V and 5 bases from J, with 18 bases between. CDR3: CASTDVSRRDQPQHF. The DNA of the CDR3 is TGTGCCAGCACGGACGTCTCTCGTCGGGATCAGCCCCAGCATTTT.

The CDR3 DNA sequence: TGTGCCAGCAGCTTGCGGGTATCGGGCGAGACCCAGTACTTC. Protein product: CASSLRVSGETQYF. The chain has TRBV5-6 and TRBJ2-5, with no clear D. From germline, CDR1 is SGHDT and CDR2 YYEEEE. The CDR3 has 14 amino acids. Trimming left V 1 base short and J 5 bases short, with 12 bases between. Variable domain in full (rest from reference TRBV5-6 and TRBJ2-5): DAGVTQSPTHLIKTRGQQVTLRCSPKSGHDTVSWYQQALGQGPQFIFQYYEEEERQRGNFPDRFSGHQFPNYSSELNVNALLLGDSALYLCASSLRVSGETQYFGPGTRLLVL.

This chain uses TRBV28 with TRBJ2-3; 9 bases are shared with TRBD2. CDR1 is MDHEN, CDR2 SYDVKM, per germline. The CDR3 has 14 residues. Trimming at V came to 6 bases and at J to 2 bases, leaving 3 bases not matched to a gene. CDR3 region: CASRGGRDTDTQYF. In DNA, the CDR3 is TGTGCCAGCAGGGGCGGGAGGGACACAGATACGCAGTATTTT.

V is TRBV4-1 and J is TRBJ2-5; D is tentatively TRBD1 or TRBD2 (6 bases each). CDR1 is MGHRA and CDR2 is YSYEKL in the germline V gene. The length of the CDR3 is 14 residues. V shed 6 bases and J shed 4 bases, with 15 bases lying between them. The DNA for the CDR3 is TGCGCCAGCAGGCGGGCCGGGGGCGGAGAGACCCAGTACTTC. Its translation: CASRRAGGGETQYF.

The chain couples TRBV7-3 to TRBJ2-4, with 8 positions matching TRBD1. Looked up from germline, CDR1 is SGHTA and CDR2 is FQGTGA. The CDR3 totals 15 residues. Unmatched junction bases numbered 4, after V lost 3 bases and J lost 3 bases. DNA of the CDR3: TGTGCCAGCAGCTTGGGTGGACAGGGCAAAAACATTCAGTACTTC. Translation: CASSLGGQGKNIQYF. Complete variable domain (other parts from reference TRBV7-3 and TRBJ2-4): GAGVSQTPSNKVTEKGKYVELRCDPISGHTALYWYRQSLGQGPEFLIYFQGTGAADDSGLPNDRFFAVRPEGSVSTLKIQRTERGDSAVYLCASSLGGQGKNIQYFGAGTRLSVL.

The V gene is TRBV5-4, the J gene TRBJ2-5; the D gene is possibly TRBD2 (6 bases). This CDR3 comprises 15 residues. Trimming took off 0 bases at V and 5 bases at J, with 14 bases between the two ends. Germline V CDR1 and CDR2: SGHNT, YYREEE (reference sequence). CDR3 nucleotides: TGTGCCAGCAGCTTGGAGGGTAGCGGAGGGGAGACCCAGTACTTC. This sequence encodes CASSLEGSGGETQYF.